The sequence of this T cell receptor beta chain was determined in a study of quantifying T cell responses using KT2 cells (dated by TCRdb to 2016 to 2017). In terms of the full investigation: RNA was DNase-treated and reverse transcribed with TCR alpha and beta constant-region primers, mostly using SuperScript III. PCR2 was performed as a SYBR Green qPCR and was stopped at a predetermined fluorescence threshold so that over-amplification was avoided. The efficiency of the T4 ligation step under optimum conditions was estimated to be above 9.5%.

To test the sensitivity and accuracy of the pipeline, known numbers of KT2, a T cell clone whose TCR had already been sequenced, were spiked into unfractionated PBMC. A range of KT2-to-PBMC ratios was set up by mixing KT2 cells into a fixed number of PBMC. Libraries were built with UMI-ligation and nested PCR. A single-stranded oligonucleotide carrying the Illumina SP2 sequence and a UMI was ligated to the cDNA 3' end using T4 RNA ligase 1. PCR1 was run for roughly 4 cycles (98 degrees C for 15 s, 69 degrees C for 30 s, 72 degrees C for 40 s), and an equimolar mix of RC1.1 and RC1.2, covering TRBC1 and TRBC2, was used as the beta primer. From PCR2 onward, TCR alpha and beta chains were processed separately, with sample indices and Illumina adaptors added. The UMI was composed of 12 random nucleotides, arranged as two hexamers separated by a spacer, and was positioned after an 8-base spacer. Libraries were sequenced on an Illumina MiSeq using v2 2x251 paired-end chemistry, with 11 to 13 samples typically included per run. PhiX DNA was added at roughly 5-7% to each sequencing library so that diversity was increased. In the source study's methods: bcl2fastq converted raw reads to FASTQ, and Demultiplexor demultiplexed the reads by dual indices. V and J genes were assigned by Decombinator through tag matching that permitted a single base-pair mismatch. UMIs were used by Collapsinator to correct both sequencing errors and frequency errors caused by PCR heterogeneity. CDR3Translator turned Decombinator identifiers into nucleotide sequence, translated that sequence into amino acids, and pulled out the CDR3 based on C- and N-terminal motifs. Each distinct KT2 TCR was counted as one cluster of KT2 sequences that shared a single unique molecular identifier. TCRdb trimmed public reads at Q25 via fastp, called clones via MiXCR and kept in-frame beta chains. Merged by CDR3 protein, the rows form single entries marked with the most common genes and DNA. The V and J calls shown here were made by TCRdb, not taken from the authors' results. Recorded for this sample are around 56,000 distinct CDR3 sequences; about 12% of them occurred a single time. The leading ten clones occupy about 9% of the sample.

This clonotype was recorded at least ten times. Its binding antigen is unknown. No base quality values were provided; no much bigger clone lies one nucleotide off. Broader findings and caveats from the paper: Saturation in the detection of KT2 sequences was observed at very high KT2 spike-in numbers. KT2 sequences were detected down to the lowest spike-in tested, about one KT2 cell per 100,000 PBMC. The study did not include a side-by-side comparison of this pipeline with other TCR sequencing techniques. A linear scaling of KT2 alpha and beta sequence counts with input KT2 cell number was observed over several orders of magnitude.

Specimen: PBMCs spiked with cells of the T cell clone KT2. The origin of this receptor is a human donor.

CDR3 protein: CSAPADGHEKLFF. The DNA is as follows: TGCAGTGCTCCTGCCGACGGGCACGAAAAACTGTTTTTT. Rearrangement joined TRBV20-1 to TRBJ1-4; the D gene is unclear. Including cysteine and phenylalanine, the CDR3 has 13 amino acids. Kept here is only the CDR3 DNA, which spans 39 bases and is read in frame from base 1. Via the germline V gene (reference sequence), CDR1 is DFQATT and CDR2 SNEGSKA. Cut back by 5 bases and 8 bases, the V and J ends lie 15 bases apart.